This T cell receptor beta chain was found in a study of T cell responses to AZD1222 COVID-19 vaccine (dated by TCRdb to the early 2020s). Study-wide context: Because spike-specific TCR depth and breadth did not differ between the two schedules, AZD1222 recipients who got a second dose at roughly 4 weeks were pooled with those who got a second dose at roughly 12 weeks. TCR sequencing was performed for 230 to 250 trial participants, of whom 200 to 220 were given two doses of AZD1222 and around 25 were given two doses of MenACWY control vaccine. Enrollment into the trials was organized by age into subgroups of 18-55, 56-69 and 70-plus years, and those subgroups contained roughly 140, 27 and 60 TCR-sequenced participants, respectively. Summary of the overall study and its limitations: Participants were mostly white British, with more females than males. The authors suggested clonal diversity may have been underestimated. Conclusions about previously exposed vaccinees are limited, since just a handful of AZD1222 recipients were seropositive for SARS-CoV-2 at baseline. No day 14 peak-response samples were available, so repertoires were characterized only after the peak T cell response. A significant rise in spike-specific TCR breadth and depth was observed after two AZD1222 doses relative to day 0 and relative to MenACWY recipients. The whole spike protein was spanned by vaccine-associated CD4 TCRs, and dominant responses were seen in regions 160-218 and 743-854. Reportedly, close to half of the unique spike-specific TCRs recognized epitopes lying outside the regions that are mutated in the B.1.351 and B.1.1.7 variants. In the small 56-69-year group, the increase in depth fell short of significance, most likely because of low power.

The time point label for this specimen denotes: baseline before first vaccination. The vaccinee samples were drawn from two UK trials, COV001 and COV002, one of which was a single-blind randomized controlled phase 2/3 trial testing AZD1222 (ChAdOx1 nCoV-19) in healthy adults. For TCRbeta chain sequencing, PBMC samples were collected from trial participants at day 0 and at day 28 after the second dose. A single count supports this clone. What antigen it recognizes has not been identified. One base away there is no much larger clone; base qualities are not given. Spanning cysteine to phenylalanine, the CDR3 consists of 13 amino acids. The CDR3 DNA has 39 bases and is translated from base 1. V drops 4 bases and J drops 3 bases, leaving 10 bases in between. Reading the germline V gene gives CDR1 MGHRA and CDR2 YSYEKL. The CDR3 regions of human TCRbeta chains were analyzed by immunosequencing. The authors' pipeline ran thus. TCRs in the repertoires were matched against a reference library of SARS-CoV-2-specific TCRs that had been generated with the MIRA antigen-specificity platform. Breadth was defined as the fraction of unique TCRs that were SARS-CoV-2-associated, and depth was defined as the fraction of total T cells that were SARS-CoV-2-associated. Using the MIRA data, each spike-specific TCR was mapped to the spike region that the TCR reacts to and placed in a CD4 or CD8 class. Log10-transformed breadth and depth values were compared by one-way ANOVA with Sidak's multiple comparisons tests. TCRdb mirrors the immuneACCESS table, restricted to in-frame sequences. Some clones are absent from its copies; in checked studies, under half trace to an unresolved V gene, and the reason for the others is unknown. V, J and clone size reflect that table, while D and trimming were determined from the DNA. The sample profile shows tens of thousands of clones; 84% of them were found once. The ten largest clones represent under 7.5% of the sample.

This receptor chain uses TRBV4-1 and TRBJ2-7; TRBD1 might be the D gene, on 5 matching bases. The specimen comprised peripheral blood, sampled on day 0 of AZD1222 vaccination. This receptor was obtained from an adult in good health. At the DNA level, the sequence is TGCGCCAGCAGCCCAGACCAGGGCTACGAGCAGTACTTC. Translated, this is CASSPDQGYEQYF.